This record concerns one TCR beta chain sequence. Measured with immunoSEQ multiplex PCR; TCRdb has only the in-frame clones, and not every one. The sample lists over 100,000 clones; 70% to 85% were seen once. The source of the sample is a study of PD-L1 blockade in urothelial cancer. The sample's time point: pretreatment peripheral blood. The material sequenced was PBMCs, taken around atezolizumab (anti-PD-L1) treatment. The sequence was obtained from a man aged 45 to 65 with urothelial cancer.

DNA of the CDR3: TGTGCCAGCTCACGAACCTCGGGGGTGGGTGGCAATCAGCCCCAGCATTTT. This codes for CASSRTSGVGGNQPQHF. This rearrangement joins TRBV18 to TRBJ1-5; tentative D call: TRBD1 (5 bases). Germline lookup yields CDR1 KGHSH and CDR2 LQKENI. Deletions cut 4 bases from V and 2 bases from J, with 18 bases between. The CDR3 extends over 17 amino acids.